This T cell receptor (beta chain) was captured in a study of T cell responses to AZD1222 COVID-19 vaccine. Generated by immunoSEQ multiplex PCR, the TCRdb table keeps only in-frame clones and is missing some. Here the sample spans about 120,000 clones, around nine tenths being singletons. Trimming left V 4 bases short and J 7 bases short, with 17 bases between. Germline V gene sequence: CDR1 SGHDT, CDR2 YYEEEE. CDR3 length: 14 residues. This receptor was identified in an adult in good health. The input for sequencing was peripheral blood, taken on day 0 of AZD1222 vaccination. V gene TRBV5-6 combines with J gene TRBJ1-2; tentatively, D is TRBD1 (5 bases). CDR3 residues: CASSVLQAFVGYTF. CDR3 in DNA: TGTGCCAGCAGCGTACTACAGGCTTTCGTTGGCTACACCTTC.